This paragraph covers one T cell receptor beta chain sequence. The antigen remains undetermined. These data belong to a study of cytomegalovirus exposure and HLA in healthy donors. The PCR was carried out with 60 Vbeta primers and 13 Jbeta primers. In the study's own analysis: Per a later analysis, the number of unique TCR beta chains was some 80 million, of which roughly 11 million were shared. Produced via immunoSEQ multiplex PCR; TCRdb's table is partial and in-frame only. That table supplies the V and J calls and clone size; D and trimming were determined from the DNA. In the table there are fewer than 150,000 clones, about two thirds of which are singletons. Whole-study results and caveats: Compared with the roughly 670-donor mean, an Asian-associated ancestry cluster reportedly had fewer N-insertions, according to a later analysis. TCR beta sequences reportedly predicted the HLA-A and HLA-B alleles of most subjects accurately.

The receptor was derived from a woman aged 40 to 55 in good health and CMV-seropositive. The sample consisted of PBMCs.

The CDR3 loop is CASSPSGGEEKLFF. Here the CDR3 DNA reads TGTGCCAGCAGCCCCTCCGGGGGGGAGGAAAAACTGTTTTTT. The V gene is TRBV14, the J gene TRBJ1-4; D perhaps matches TRBD1 (5 bases). Germline-derived CDR1 and CDR2 are SGHDN and FVKESK. The V end lost 4 bases, the J end lost 8 bases, and 14 bases lay between the germline ends. The CDR3 runs 14 residues.